What follows describes a single T cell receptor beta chain. The record originates from a study of OX40 agonist ivuxolimab in advanced cancers. The wider study: The dose-escalation group included hepatocellular carcinoma, melanoma, renal cell carcinoma and head and neck cancer. Three patients, one with hepatocellular carcinoma and two with cutaneous melanoma, responded partially.

The method was immunoSEQ multiplex PCR; TCRdb's version includes in-frame clones alone and lacks a portion of them. Here the sample spans about 50,000 clones, 85% to 95% being singletons. Trimming shortened V by 4 bases and J by 3 bases, and 3 bases separated the two germline ends. The germline gives CDR1 SQVTM, CDR2 ANQGSEA. The CDR3 length is 10 residues. The sequence was collected from an adult with an advanced solid tumor such as melanoma, head and neck, liver or kidney cancer. The rearrangement links TRBV29-1 to TRBJ2-5; D is unresolved. The sequenced sample was CD4+ or CD8+ T cells sorted from blood, obtained in a trial of the OX40 agonist ivuxolimab. The CDR3 nucleotides read TGCAGCGTTGTAGAAGAGACCCAGTACTTC. Encoded protein: CSVVEETQYF.